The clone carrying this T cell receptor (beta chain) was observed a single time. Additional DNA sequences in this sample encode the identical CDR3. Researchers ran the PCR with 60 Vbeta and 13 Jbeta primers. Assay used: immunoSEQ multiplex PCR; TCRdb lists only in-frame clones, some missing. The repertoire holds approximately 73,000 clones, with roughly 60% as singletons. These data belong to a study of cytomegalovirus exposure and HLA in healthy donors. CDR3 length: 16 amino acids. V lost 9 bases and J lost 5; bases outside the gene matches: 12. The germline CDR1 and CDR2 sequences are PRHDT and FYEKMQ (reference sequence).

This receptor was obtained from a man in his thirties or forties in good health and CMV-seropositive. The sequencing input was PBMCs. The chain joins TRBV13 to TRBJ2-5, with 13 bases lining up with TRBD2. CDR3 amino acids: CASSLGTSGIRETQYF. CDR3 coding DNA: TGTGCCAGTAGCCTCGGGACTAGCGGGATTCGGGAGACCCAGTACTTC.